Below, 30 T cell receptor beta chains from the same sample are listed, as sequenced in a study of T cells in Graves' hyperthyroidism and ophthalmopathy. Amplified TCR beta CDR3 regions derived from RNA transcripts. First-round RT-PCR of the TCR CDR3 relied on the HTBI primer set. One entry per CDR3 protein results from TCRdb running MiXCR on the multiplex PCR reads. Among more than 500,000 distinct CDR3 sequences, 15% to 20% were seen once, and the ten largest hold 25% to 30%. Sequencing was done on a sample of blood. The receptors derive from a woman in her twenties or thirties with Graves' ophthalmopathy.

This clonotype showed up many times. This rearrangement joins TRBV12-5 to TRBJ2-7, with a tentative D call TRBD1 (6 bases). Germline CDR1 is LGHNT and CDR2 is FRNRAP. The CDR3 is made up of 18 amino acids. The V gene lost 5 bases and the J gene lost 3 bases, with 26 bases spanning the gap. CDR3 coding DNA: TGTGCTAGTGGTCCACAAGGACAGATTGGGATGAGGAACTACGAGCAGTACTTC. Its protein is CASGPQGQIGMRNYEQYF.

This clonotype was observed many times. The chain couples TRBV7-9 to TRBJ2-7, with 9 bases matching TRBD2. Germline values: CDR1 SEHNR, CDR2 FQNEAQ (reference sequence). The V segment lost 4 bases and the J segment 7 bases; nucleotides outside the gene matches: 11. The CDR3 spans 15 residues. CDR3 DNA: TGTGCCAGCAGCTCCCAGCGGGAGGCAACTGGGGAGCAGTACTTC. Its protein product is CASSSQREATGEQYF.

The V and J genes are TRBV12-3 or TRBV12-4 and TRBJ2-3, with TRBD2 matching 7 bases. V was clipped by 1 base and J by 8 bases; unmatched bases: 12. The CDR3 is 16 amino acids. In DNA, the CDR3 is TGTGCCAGCAGTTTAGTGGCCGTCGGGAGGAGGTTTACGCAGTATTTT. Amino acid sequence: CASSLVAVGRRFTQYF.

The CDR3 DNA reads as TGTGCCAGCAGTTCGTGGACTAGCGGGAAAGAGACCCAGTACTTC. Residues: CASSSWTSGKETQYF. This rearrangement joins TRBV12-3 or TRBV12-4 to TRBJ2-5; 12 nucleotides align to TRBD2. V shed 4 bases, J shed 3 bases, and the junction held 3 bases outside the gene matches. This CDR3 is built from 15 residues.

This clonotype has ten or more counts. The chain is built from TRBV2 and TRBJ2-7; D is unresolved. CDR1 and CDR2 (germline): SNHLY, FYNNEI. The CDR3 length is 12 residues. V was clipped by 6 bases and J by 3 bases, with 9 bases between them. The CDR3 nucleotides are TGTGCCAGCAGCACCCTCAGCTACGAGCAGTACTTC. This translates into CASSTLSYEQYF. Complete variable domain (other parts from reference TRBV2 and TRBJ2-7): EPEVTQTPSHQVTQMGQEVILRCVPISNHLYFYWYRQILGQKVEFLVSFYNNEISEKSEIFDDQFSVERPDGSNFTLKIRSTKLEDSAMYFCASSTLSYEQYFGPGTRLTVT.

The table lists this clonotype with many counts. J is TRBJ2-3 and V is TRBV18; TRBD2 is a possible D gene (5 bases). Trimming shortened V by 1 base and J by 3 bases, and 17 bases separated the two germline ends. CDR3 length: 17 residues. Per the germline V gene, CDR1 is KGHSH and CDR2 is LQKENI. The CDR3 is CASSPRPGGAGTDTQYF. The CDR3 DNA reads TGTGCCAGCTCACCACGCCCGGGCGGCGCGGGTACAGATACGCAGTATTTT.

This clonotype was picked up many times. V usage is TRBV7-6 and J usage is TRBJ2-2, with 7 bases lining up with TRBD1. The germline gives CDR1 SGHVS, CDR2 FNYEAQ. The CDR3 loop spans 20 amino acids. Trimming cost V 1 base and J 0 bases; bases outside gene matches: 14. The CDR3 DNA sequence: TGTGCCAGCAGCTTAGGGCTTGTCAACAGGGGCCTAACGAACACCGGGGAGCTGTTTTTT. This gives the protein CASSLGLVNRGLTNTGELFF. The full variable domain, in which reference TRBV7-6 and TRBJ2-2 provide the parts outside the CDR3, is GAGVSQSPRYKVTKRGQDVALRCDPISGHVSLYWYRQALGQGPEFLTYFNYEAQQDKSGLPNDRFSAERPEGSISTLTIQRTEQRDSAMYRCASSLGLVNRGLTNTGELFFGEGSRLTVL.

This rearrangement joins TRBV28 to TRBJ1-1; the match to TRBD1 covers 8 bases. The ends lost 6 bases at V and 7 bases at J; junction bases unmatched: 7. Germline V CDR1 and CDR2: MDHEN, SYDVKM. CDR3 length: 13 amino acids. In DNA form, the CDR3 reads TGTGCCAGCAGATGGACAGGGATCCGTGAAGCTTTCTTT. This codes for CASRWTGIREAFF.

This clonotype appeared many times. The chain links TRBV5-1 to TRBJ2-1, with 11 nucleotides matching TRBD2. Germline CDR1 reads SGHRS; CDR2 reads YFSETQ. The CDR3 extends over 18 amino acids. J lost 0 bases, V lost 1 base, and 6 bases had no gene match. The CDR3 here is CASSLQGLAANSYNEQFF. CDR3 coding DNA: TGCGCCAGCAGCTTGCAGGGACTAGCGGCCAACTCCTACAATGAGCAGTTCTTC.

V gene TRBV6-2 or TRBV6-3 combines with J gene TRBJ2-3; 13 nucleotides match TRBD2. This CDR3 region has 17 residues. V lost 6 bases to trimming and J lost 3 bases; unmatched junction nucleotides: 9. The germline CDR1 and CDR2 sequences are MNHEY and SVGEGT. CDR3 region: CASSRRTSGSRTDTQYF. Written as DNA, the CDR3 is TGTGCCAGCAGCCGCCGGACTAGCGGGAGTCGAACAGATACGCAGTATTTT.

The CDR3 DNA reads TGTGCCAGCAGTTTACTAGCGGGAGGTAGGGAGACCCAGTACTTC. Translating it yields CASSLLAGGRETQYF. The V gene is TRBV28, the J gene TRBJ2-5; 11 nucleotides agree with TRBD2. The CDR3 runs 15 residues. J gave up 5 bases and V 2 bases, and 4 bases lay outside the gene matches. CDR1 is MDHEN, CDR2 SYDVKM, per germline.

Remarks on this clonotype: A much larger clone lies one base from this, so it may be a read error. The gene calls are TRBV12-3 or TRBV12-4 and TRBJ2-2, with D unclear. The CDR3 has 14 residues. The V and J ends lost 8 bases and 6 bases respectively, with 16 bases between them. This CDR3 is CASCRKEAPGELFF. The CDR3 DNA reads TGTGCCAGCTGTAGGAAAGAGGCTCCCGGGGAGCTGTTTTTT.

This clonotype was detected a few times. The J gene is TRBJ2-3, the V gene TRBV5-1, with D unclear. V dropped 4 bases and J dropped 5 bases, with 11 bases sitting between them. The CDR3 spans 13 residues. Germline V gene sequence: CDR1 SGHRS, CDR2 YFSETQ. The CDR3 DNA sequence: TGCGCCAGCAGCCAGAACCCTAGAGATACGCAGTATTTT. It specifies CASSQNPRDTQYF.

This clonotype was observed a few times. The genes are TRBV9 and TRBJ2-7; possible D gene TRBD2, 5 bases. V gave up 0 bases and J gave up 6 bases, with 13 bases separating them. Germline values: CDR1 SGDLS, CDR2 YYNGEE. The CDR3 runs 14 residues. The CDR3 coding sequence is TGTGCCAGCAGCGTAGCTCTGGGAGTCGGCGAGCAGTACTTC. This codes for CASSVALGVGEQYF.

There are a few counts of this clonotype. This chain uses TRBV24-1 with TRBJ1-5; 7 bases are shared with TRBD1. The V segment lost 2 bases and the J segment 4 bases; nucleotides outside the gene matches: 4. Germline lookup yields CDR1 KGHDR and CDR2 SFDVKD. The CDR3 spans 15 residues. The CDR3 DNA sequence: TGTGCCACCAGTGATTCTGGACAGGTGAATCAGCCCCAGCATTTT. This gives the protein CATSDSGQVNQPQHF.

This clonotype appeared many times. The chain uses TRBV7-9 and TRBJ2-2; D perhaps matches TRBD1 (5 bases). The CDR3 totals 15 residues. Germline V gene sequence: CDR1 SEHNR, CDR2 FQNEAQ (reference sequence). V gave up 1 base and J gave up 5 bases, with 11 bases separating them. The CDR3 bases are TGTGCCAGCAGCTTAGAATGGCCAGGGACCGGGGAGCTGTTTTTT. Its protein is CASSLEWPGTGELFF. Drawing the rest from reference TRBV7-9 and TRBJ2-2, the complete variable domain is DTGVSQNPRHKITKRGQNVTFRCDPISEHNRLYWYRQTLGQGPEFLTYFQNEAQLEKSRLLSDRFSAERPKGSFSTLEIQRTEQGDSAMYLCASSLEWPGTGELFFGEGSRLTVL.

This clonotype was detected ten times or more. This sequence joins TRBV10-3 and TRBJ2-7; D possibly corresponds to TRBD2 (5 bases). V gave up 0 bases and J gave up 4 bases, with 13 bases separating them. Germline values: CDR1 ENHRY, CDR2 SYGVKD. The CDR3 contains 15 residues. CDR3 loop: CAISESFGSPYEQYF. In nucleotides, the CDR3 is TGTGCCATCAGTGAGTCGTTTGGGAGCCCTTACGAGCAGTACTTC.

To note about this clonotype: Because the CDR3's place on the DNA is in doubt, the DNA is left out and the CDR3 is given as listed by TCRdb. The chain combines TRBV6-7 with TRBJ1-5. TRBV6-7 is reported as an ORF; its role is uncertain. The CDR3 length equals 14 residues, ends included. The CDR3: CASSLRFGNQPQHF.

This clonotype was detected only a few times. The V and J genes are TRBV4-3 and TRBJ2-7; D is unclear. CDR1 and CDR2 from the germline V gene are LGHNA and YSLEER. The V and J ends lost 1 base and 6 bases respectively, with 10 bases between them. The CDR3 extends over 13 amino acids. CDR3 sequence: CASSQGVYGEQYF. The CDR3 bases are TGCGCCAGCAGCCAAGGGGTATACGGCGAGCAGTACTTC.

CDR3 loop: CASSVSMGSYEQYF. In DNA, the CDR3 is TGTGCCAGCAGCGTATCAATGGGTTCCTACGAGCAGTACTTC. This rearrangement joins TRBV9 to TRBJ2-7, with D uncertain. Per germline, CDR1 SGDLS and CDR2 YYNGEE. The ends were cut back, 1 base at V and 1 base at J, with 9 bases in the middle. This CDR3 spans 14 amino acids.

This chain uses TRBV4-2 with TRBJ2-2, with 10 bases aligning to TRBD2. Germline assignment: CDR1 LGHNA and CDR2 YNFKEQ. There are 18 residues in the CDR3. The trim removed 0 bases at V and 6 bases at J, leaving 10 bases unmatched. CDR3 sequence: CASSQESNSGRPSGELFF. DNA for the CDR3: TGTGCCAGCAGCCAAGAGAGTAATAGCGGGAGGCCCTCCGGGGAGCTGTTTTTT.

This chain joins TRBV7-9 and TRBJ2-6, with D unresolved. Germline CDR1 is SEHNR and CDR2 is FQNEAQ (reference sequence). V lost 3 bases to trimming and J lost 0 bases, with 12 bases between them. This CDR3 comprises 17 residues. Written as DNA, the CDR3 is TGTGCCAGCAGCTTGAAGGCTTTACTCTCTGGGGCCAACGTCCTGACTTTC. It encodes CASSLKALLSGANVLTF.

This clonotype was picked up many times. This chain joins TRBV28 and TRBJ2-1, with a weak D call TRBD2 (6 bases). CDR3 length: 18 residues. Per germline, CDR1 MDHEN and CDR2 SYDVKM. Between the trimmed V and J ends, which lost 5 bases and 4 bases, there was a span of 24 bases. CDR3 DNA sequence: TGTGCCAGCAGTGATCCTAGCGTTCACGCGACCATTTACAATGAGCAGTTCTTC. Its protein product is CASSDPSVHATIYNEQFF.

The V gene is TRBV28, the J gene TRBJ2-6, with 12 bases matching TRBD2. The CDR3 loop spans 17 amino acids. Losses at the gene ends were 6 bases for V and 4 bases for J; bases not matched to a gene: 7. Per germline, CDR1 MDHEN and CDR2 SYDVKM. CDR3 in DNA: TGTGCCAGCAGCCCTAGCGGGAGGGCCTTGGGGGCCAACGTCCTGACTTTC. Its protein is CASSPSGRALGANVLTF.

The table lists this clonotype with a few counts. V gene TRBV9 combines with J gene TRBJ2-5; D gene uncertain. The germline V and J ends were trimmed by 3 bases and 2 bases, with 8 bases remaining between them. This CDR3 comprises 13 residues. Germline V gene lookup returns CDR1 SGDLS and CDR2 YYNGEE. This chain's CDR3 is CASSAHLQETQYF. DNA of the CDR3: TGTGCCAGCAGCGCACATCTACAAGAGACCCAGTACTTC.

This clonotype was seen many times. The chain has TRBV24-1 and TRBJ2-2, with unresolved D. V was pared by 4 bases and J by 4 bases, with 15 bases between. CDR1 is KGHDR, CDR2 SFDVKD, per germline. The CDR3 length is 16 residues. CDR3 amino acids: CATSDLDGAGTGELFF. As DNA, the CDR3 is TGTGCCACCAGTGACCTGGACGGCGCCGGCACCGGGGAGCTGTTTTTT.

The gene calls are TRBV3-1 and TRBJ2-5; 8 bases match TRBD2. The CDR3 extends over 14 amino acids. J gave up 5 bases and V 2 bases, and 4 bases lay outside the gene matches. Germline V gene sequence: CDR1 LGHDT, CDR2 YNNKEL (reference sequence). CDR3 in DNA: TGTGCCAGCAGCCAAAAAGCGGGAGCTGAGACCCAGTACTTC. This sequence encodes CASSQKAGAETQYF.

This clonotype was observed many times. The gene calls are TRBV12-3 or TRBV12-4 and TRBJ2-5; 7 bases line up with TRBD1. The length of the CDR3 is 15 residues. Germline trimming cut 5 bases from V and 4 bases from J; bases unmatched to any gene: 10. The CDR3 loop is CASSLGTRDRETQYF. The CDR3 DNA is TGTGCCAGCAGTCTGGGTACCAGGGACAGAGAGACCCAGTACTTC.

This clonotype was counted many times. V and J are TRBV28 and TRBJ2-5; the match to TRBD1 covers 9 bases. The CDR3 length is 20 residues. Trimming took 6 bases from V and 4 from J; bases not matched to a gene: 24. Looked up from germline, CDR1 is MDHEN and CDR2 is SYDVKM. CDR3 coding DNA: TGTGCCAGCAGCTCCCTGTGGGACAGGGACAGCCGCGGGAGTGGAGAGACCCAGTACTTC. The encoded protein is CASSSLWDRDSRGSGETQYF.

The rearrangement joins TRBV20-1 to TRBJ1-5; D uncertain. Germline V gives CDR1 DFQATT, CDR2 SNEGSKA (reference sequence). Trimming cost V 0 bases and J 10 bases, with 13 bases left between them. The CDR3 is made up of 13 amino acids. The CDR3 DNA reads TGCAGTGCTAGAGACCCGACGGCGGGCCCCCAGCATTTT. Translated, it gives CSARDPTAGPQHF.